This T cell receptor (beta chain) was sequenced during a study of graft-versus-host responses after intestinal transplantation. Across the whole study: Transplants given to recipients were multivisceral, liver-intestinal, or isolated intestinal.

Clones were sequenced by immunoSEQ multiplex PCR, and TCRdb holds only the in-frame ones, with some missing. The profile shows 84,000 or so clones, more than 75% of them singletons. In regard to this clone: The target antigen is unknown.

With 2 bases clipped from V and 8 bases from J, the junction kept 1 base outside the gene matches. The CDR3 spans 14 residues. Germline V gives CDR1 SGHNT, CDR2 YYREEE (reference sequence). The source is a human donor who was the organ donor for an intestinal transplant. The chain links TRBV5-4 to TRBJ2-1; TRBD2 matches 13 bases. This material consisted of unstimulated CD8+ T cells sorted from spleen or lymph node cells, taken before transplant. Here the CDR3 reads CASSLLAGGDEQFF. The DNA for the CDR3 is TGTGCCAGCAGCTTACTAGCGGGAGGGGATGAGCAGTTCTTC.